A single sample is the source of the 6 T cell receptor beta chains below, sequenced in a study of beta chain features in type 1 diabetes. The authors reverse transcribed all of the isolated RNA, so sequencing captured expressed TCRB transcripts. Data came from immunoSEQ multiplex PCR; TCRdb stores just in-frame clones and leaves some out. The sample contains under 950,000 clones, around a sixth of which appear only once. The sequenced sample consisted of naive CD4+ T cells from blood. The receptors derive from a woman aged 18 to 35 in good health.

The rearrangement joins TRBV5-5 to TRBJ2-1; 8 positions match TRBD1. Germline V gene sequence: CDR1 SGHKS, CDR2 YYEKEE (reference sequence). V lost 0 bases to trimming and J lost 4 bases; unmatched junction nucleotides: 6. The CDR3 is 16 residues long. CDR3 in DNA: TGTGCCAGCAGCTTGGGGCAGGGGGCTAGGTACAATGAGCAGTTCTTC. This translates into CASSLGQGARYNEQFF.

This chain connects TRBV19 to TRBJ2-2; 15 bases align to TRBD2. Germline CDR1 is LNHDA and CDR2 is SQIVND (reference sequence). This CDR3 comprises 20 residues. J was trimmed by 3 bases and V by 7 bases; bases with no gene match: 15. CDR3 in DNA: TGTGCCAGTACCTACACCCGGACTAGCGGGAGGGCCGATTACACCGGGGAGCTGTTTTTT. Translating it yields CASTYTRTSGRADYTGELFF.

V is TRBV27 and J is TRBJ2-2, with 9 positions matching TRBD1. Germline V lookup: CDR1 MNHEY, CDR2 SMNVEV (reference sequence). The J segment lost 6 bases and the V segment lost 6 bases, leaving 5 bases of the junction unmatched. The CDR3 extends over 14 amino acids. CDR3 DNA: TGTGCCAGCAGGGGACAGGGATGGGCCGGGGAGCTGTTTTTT. It codes for CASRGQGWAGELFF.

V and J are TRBV4-1 and TRBJ2-1, with 12 bases matching TRBD2. The length of the CDR3 is 19 residues. V was pared by 2 bases and J by 0 bases, with 8 bases of the junction left unmatched. The V gene's germline CDR1 is MGHRA and CDR2 YSYEKL. CDR3 protein: CASSQLTSGRRGSYNEQFF. CDR3 DNA sequence: TGCGCCAGCAGCCAACTGACTAGCGGGAGACGTGGCTCCTACAATGAGCAGTTCTTC.

V usage is TRBV28 and J usage is TRBJ2-5; the match to TRBD1 covers 7 bases. Germline V gene data show CDR1 as MDHEN and CDR2 as SYDVKM. The trim removed 5 bases at V and 1 base at J, leaving 4 bases unmatched. The CDR3 runs to 14 residues. The CDR3 sequence is CASSTGQTQETQYF. The CDR3 DNA is TGTGCCAGCAGTACGGGACAGACCCAAGAGACCCAGTACTTC.

About this clone: This sample includes further DNA sequences coding for the same CDR3. This chain links TRBV18 with TRBJ2-7; 7 bases fit TRBD1. The germline gives CDR1 KGHSH, CDR2 LQKENI. This CDR3 has 13 residues. With 6 bases clipped from V and 0 bases from J, the junction kept 2 bases outside the gene matches. In DNA, the CDR3 is TGTGCCAGCTCGAGACAGGGCTCCTACGAGCAGTACTTC. Translating gives CASSRQGSYEQYF.